This T cell receptor (beta chain) was captured by sequencing in a study of cytomegalovirus exposure and HLA in healthy donors. The study ran its PCR with 60 Vbeta and 13 Jbeta primers. The table came from immunoSEQ multiplex PCR; TCRdb's copy has only in-frame clones and leaves some out. The sample consists of under 150,000 clones, about three quarters of them appearing once. V was shortened by 4 bases and J by 3 bases, with 14 bases between the two germline ends. The CDR3 spans 14 residues. Germline V gene sequence: CDR1 SGHDT, CDR2 YYEEEE. The source of this sequence is a woman aged 18-30 years in good health and CMV-seronegative. The sample was PBMCs. The rearrangement joins TRBV5-6 to TRBJ2-7; tentatively, D is TRBD1 (6 bases). In DNA, the CDR3 is TGTGCCAGCAGCGCAGCCGGGACACTCTACGAGCAGTACTTC. Translation: CASSAAGTLYEQYF.